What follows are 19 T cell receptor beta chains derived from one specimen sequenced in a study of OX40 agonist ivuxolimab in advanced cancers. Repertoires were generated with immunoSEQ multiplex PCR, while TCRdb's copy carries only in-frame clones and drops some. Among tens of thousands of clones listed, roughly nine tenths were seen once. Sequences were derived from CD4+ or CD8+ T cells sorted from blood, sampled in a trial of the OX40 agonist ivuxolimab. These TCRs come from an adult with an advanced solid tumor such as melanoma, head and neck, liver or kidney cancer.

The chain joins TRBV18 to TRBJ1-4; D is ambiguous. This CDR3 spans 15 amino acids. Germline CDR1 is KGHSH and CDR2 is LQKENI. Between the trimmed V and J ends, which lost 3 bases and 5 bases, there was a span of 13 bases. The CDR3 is CASSPTVELNEKLFF. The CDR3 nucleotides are TGTGCCAGCTCACCCACAGTTGAGTTGAATGAAAAACTGTTTTTT.

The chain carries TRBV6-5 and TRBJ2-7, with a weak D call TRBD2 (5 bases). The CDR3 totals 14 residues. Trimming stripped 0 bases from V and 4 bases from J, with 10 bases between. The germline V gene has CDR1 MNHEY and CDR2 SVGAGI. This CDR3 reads CASSYSAGLYEQYF. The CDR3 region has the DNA TGTGCCAGCAGTTACTCGGCAGGACTTTACGAGCAGTACTTC.

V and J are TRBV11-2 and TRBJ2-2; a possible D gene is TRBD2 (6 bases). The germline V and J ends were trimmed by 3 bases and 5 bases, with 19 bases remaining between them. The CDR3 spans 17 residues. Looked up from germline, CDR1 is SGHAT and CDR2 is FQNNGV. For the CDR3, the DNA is TGTGCCAGCAGCTTCCCCACTGGGGCTAGCGTTACCGGGGAGCTGTTTTTT. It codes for CASSFPTGASVTGELFF.

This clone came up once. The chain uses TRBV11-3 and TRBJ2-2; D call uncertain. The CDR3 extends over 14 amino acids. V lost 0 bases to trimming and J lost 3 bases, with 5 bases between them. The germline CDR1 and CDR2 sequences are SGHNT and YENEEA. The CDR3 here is CASSLDPYTGELFF. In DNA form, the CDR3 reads TGTGCCAGCAGCTTAGATCCATACACCGGGGAGCTGTTTTTT.

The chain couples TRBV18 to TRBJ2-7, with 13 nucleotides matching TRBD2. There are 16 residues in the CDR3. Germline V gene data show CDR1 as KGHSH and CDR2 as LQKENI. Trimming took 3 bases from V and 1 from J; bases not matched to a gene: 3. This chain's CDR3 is CASSPGLAGISYEQYF. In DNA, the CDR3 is TGTGCCAGCTCACCGGGACTAGCGGGGATATCCTACGAGCAGTACTTC.

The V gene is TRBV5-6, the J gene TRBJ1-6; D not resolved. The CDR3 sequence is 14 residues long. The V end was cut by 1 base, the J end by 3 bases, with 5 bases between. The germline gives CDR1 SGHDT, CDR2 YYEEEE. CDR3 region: CASSLLLYNSPLHF. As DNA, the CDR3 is TGTGCCAGCAGCTTGTTACTCTATAATTCACCCCTCCACTTT.

CDR3 region: CASSRNSGRASNEQFF. For the CDR3, the DNA is TGTGCCAGCTCACGCAATAGCGGGAGGGCCAGTAATGAGCAGTTCTTC. J is TRBJ2-1 and V is TRBV18, with 11 bases aligning to TRBD2. The V and J ends lost 4 bases and 7 bases, in that order; junction bases with no gene match: 9. Germline V gene sequence: CDR1 KGHSH, CDR2 LQKENI. CDR3 length: 16 residues.

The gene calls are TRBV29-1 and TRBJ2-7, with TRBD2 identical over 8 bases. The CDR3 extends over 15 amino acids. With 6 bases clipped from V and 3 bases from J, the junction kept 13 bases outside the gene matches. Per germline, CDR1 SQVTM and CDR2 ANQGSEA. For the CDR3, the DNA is TGCAGCGTACGTGGGGGGGTAGCGGGGATCTACGAGCAGTACTTC. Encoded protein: CSVRGGVAGIYEQYF.

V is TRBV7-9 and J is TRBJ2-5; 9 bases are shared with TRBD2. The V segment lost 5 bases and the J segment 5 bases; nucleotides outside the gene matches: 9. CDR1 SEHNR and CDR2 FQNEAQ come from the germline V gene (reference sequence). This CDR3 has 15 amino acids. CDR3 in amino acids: CASSVRLAAGETQYF. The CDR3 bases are TGTGCCAGCAGCGTCCGACTAGCGGCTGGGGAGACCCAGTACTTC.

The CDR3 DNA sequence: TGTGCCAGCAGCACGGACAGGGGGCAGGCAGATACGCAGTATTTT. This sequence encodes CASSTDRGQADTQYF. The V and J genes are TRBV7-9 and TRBJ2-3; the match to TRBD1 covers 11 bases. Unmatched junction bases numbered 5, after V lost 5 bases and J lost 4 bases. The germline CDR1 and CDR2 sequences are SEHNR and FQNEAQ (reference sequence). The CDR3 length is 15 residues.

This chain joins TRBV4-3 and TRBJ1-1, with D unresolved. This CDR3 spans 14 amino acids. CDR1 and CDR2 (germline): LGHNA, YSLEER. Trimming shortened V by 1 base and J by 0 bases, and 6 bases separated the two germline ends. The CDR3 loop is CASSQAHLNTEAFF. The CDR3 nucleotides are TGCGCCAGCAGCCAAGCCCACTTGAACACTGAAGCTTTCTTT.

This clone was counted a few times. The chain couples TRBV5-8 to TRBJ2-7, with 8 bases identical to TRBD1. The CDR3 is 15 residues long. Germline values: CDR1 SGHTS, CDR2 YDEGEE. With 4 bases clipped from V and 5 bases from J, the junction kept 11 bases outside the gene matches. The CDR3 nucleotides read TGTGCCAGCAGCAGAACCGGGACAGGTGGTAACGAGCAGTACTTC. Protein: CASSRTGTGGNEQYF.

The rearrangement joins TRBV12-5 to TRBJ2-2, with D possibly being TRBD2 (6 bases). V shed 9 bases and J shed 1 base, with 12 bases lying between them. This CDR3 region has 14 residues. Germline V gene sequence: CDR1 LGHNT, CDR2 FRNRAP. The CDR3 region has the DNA TGTGCTAGCGGCGGGGCAATGAACACCGGGGAGCTGTTTTTT. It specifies CASGGAMNTGELFF.

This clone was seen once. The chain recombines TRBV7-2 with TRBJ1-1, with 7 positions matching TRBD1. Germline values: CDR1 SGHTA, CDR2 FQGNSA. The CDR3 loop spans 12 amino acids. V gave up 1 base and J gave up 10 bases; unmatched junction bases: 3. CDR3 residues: CASSLVQGIAFF. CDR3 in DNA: TGTGCCAGCAGCTTAGTACAGGGGATAGCTTTCTTT.

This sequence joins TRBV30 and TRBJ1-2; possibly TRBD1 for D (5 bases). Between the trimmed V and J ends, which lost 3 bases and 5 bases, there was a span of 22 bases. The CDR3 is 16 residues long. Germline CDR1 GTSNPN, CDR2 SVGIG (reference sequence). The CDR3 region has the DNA TGTGCCTGGAGCTTTTTACGGGGCAGGGCGTTATATGGCTACACCTTC. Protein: CAWSFLRGRALYGYTF.

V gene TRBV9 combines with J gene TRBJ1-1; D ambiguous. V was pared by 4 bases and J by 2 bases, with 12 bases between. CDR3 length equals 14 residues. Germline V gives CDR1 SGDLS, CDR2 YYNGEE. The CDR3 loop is CASSSTELNTEAFF. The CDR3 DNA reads TGTGCCAGCAGCTCTACAGAATTAAACACTGAAGCTTTCTTT. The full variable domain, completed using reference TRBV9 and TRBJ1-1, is DSGVTQTPKHLITATGQRVTLRCSPRSGDLSVYWYQQSLDQGLQFLIQYYNGEERAKGNILERFSAQQFPDLHSELNLSSLELGDSALYFCASSSTELNTEAFFGQGTRLTVV.

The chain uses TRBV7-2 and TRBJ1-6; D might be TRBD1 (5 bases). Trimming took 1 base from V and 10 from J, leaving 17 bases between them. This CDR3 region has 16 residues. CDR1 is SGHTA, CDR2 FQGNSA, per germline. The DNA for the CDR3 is TGTGCCAGCAGCTTAGGGGGGGTCGTAGTAGGGTCACCCCTCCACTTT. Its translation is CASSLGGVVVGSPLHF. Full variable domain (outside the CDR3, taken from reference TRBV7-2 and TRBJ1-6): GAGVSQSPSNKVTEKGKDVELRCDPISGHTALYWYRQSLGQGLEFLIYFQGNSAPDKSGLPSDRFSAERTGGSVSTLTIQRTQQEDSAVYLCASSLGGVVVGSPLHFGNGTRLTVT.

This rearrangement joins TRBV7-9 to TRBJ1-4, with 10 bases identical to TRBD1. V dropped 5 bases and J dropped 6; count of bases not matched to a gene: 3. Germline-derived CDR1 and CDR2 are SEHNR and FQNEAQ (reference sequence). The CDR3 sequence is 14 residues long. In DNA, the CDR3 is TGTGCCAGCAGCCAGGACAGGGGGGATGAAAAACTGTTTTTT. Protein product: CASSQDRGDEKLFF.

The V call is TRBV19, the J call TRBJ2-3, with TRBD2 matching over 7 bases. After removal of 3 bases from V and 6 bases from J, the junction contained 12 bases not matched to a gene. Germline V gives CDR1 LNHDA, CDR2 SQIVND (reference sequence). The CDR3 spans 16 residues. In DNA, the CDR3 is TGTGCCAGTAGTATCTCCCCCGGGAGGAGAGGCGATACGCAGTATTTT. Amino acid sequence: CASSISPGRRGDTQYF.